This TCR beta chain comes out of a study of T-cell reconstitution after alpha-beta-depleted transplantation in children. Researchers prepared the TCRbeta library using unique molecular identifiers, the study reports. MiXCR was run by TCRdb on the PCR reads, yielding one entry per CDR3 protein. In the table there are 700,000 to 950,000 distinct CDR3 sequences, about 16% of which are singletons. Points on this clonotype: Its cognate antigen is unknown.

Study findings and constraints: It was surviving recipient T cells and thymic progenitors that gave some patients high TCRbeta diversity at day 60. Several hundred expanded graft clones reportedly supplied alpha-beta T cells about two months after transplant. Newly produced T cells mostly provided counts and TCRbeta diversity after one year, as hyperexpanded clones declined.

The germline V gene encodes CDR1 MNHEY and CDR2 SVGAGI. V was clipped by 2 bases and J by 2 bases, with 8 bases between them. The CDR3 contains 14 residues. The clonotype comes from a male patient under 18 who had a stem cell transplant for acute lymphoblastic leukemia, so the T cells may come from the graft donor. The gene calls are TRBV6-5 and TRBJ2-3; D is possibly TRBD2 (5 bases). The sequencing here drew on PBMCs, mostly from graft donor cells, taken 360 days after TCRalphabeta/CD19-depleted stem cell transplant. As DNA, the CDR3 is TGTGCCAGCAGTTACCCGGACTTCACAGATACGCAGTATTTT. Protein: CASSYPDFTDTQYF.